A selection of T cell receptor beta chains follows, all from one sample in a study of post-analysis software for immune sequencing data. TCRdb used MiXCR to reprocess the PCR reads, holding one entry per CDR3 protein. The sample has fewer than 700,000 distinct CDR3 sequences; roughly 46% are singletons. Sequencing was done on a sample of blood. The receptor source for this set is a girl between 10 and 17 years old with multiple sclerosis. The conserved cysteine and the conserved F or W are not part of the CDR3 here.

v_call	j_call	cdr3_aa
TRBV15	TRBJ2-3	ATSRDAGTPTDTQY
TRBV12-3/TRBV12-4	TRBJ2-4	ASNPGLSDAKNIQY
TRBV10-3	TRBJ2-5	AISVRGARAETQY
TRBV12-3/TRBV12-4	TRBJ2-3	ASSSDGNTQY
TRBV20-1	TRBJ2-3	SATGFSSTDTQY
TRBV7-2	TRBJ2-5	ASSVVVAGGLETQY
TRBV12-3/TRBV12-4	TRBJ2-7	ASSFGTASYEQY
TRBV5-1	TRBJ2-1	ASSIGQGIKF
TRBV20-1	TRBJ1-4	SAGDRAGAHAEKLF
TRBV5-1	TRBJ2-6	ASSPRSGANVLT
TRBV29-1	NA	SVEARPGLAAPAGETQY
TRBV18	TRBJ2-1	ASSPRKGGSNEQF
TRBV4-2	TRBJ2-5	ASSQHTRGQETQY
TRBV7-3	TRBJ2-1	ASRPTGGPYNNEQF
TRBV5-1	TRBJ2-6	ASSLDGSTGANVRT
TRBV6-1	TRBJ2-6	ASSQFGQATSGANVLT
TRBV5-1	TRBJ1-1	ASSYGTALEAF